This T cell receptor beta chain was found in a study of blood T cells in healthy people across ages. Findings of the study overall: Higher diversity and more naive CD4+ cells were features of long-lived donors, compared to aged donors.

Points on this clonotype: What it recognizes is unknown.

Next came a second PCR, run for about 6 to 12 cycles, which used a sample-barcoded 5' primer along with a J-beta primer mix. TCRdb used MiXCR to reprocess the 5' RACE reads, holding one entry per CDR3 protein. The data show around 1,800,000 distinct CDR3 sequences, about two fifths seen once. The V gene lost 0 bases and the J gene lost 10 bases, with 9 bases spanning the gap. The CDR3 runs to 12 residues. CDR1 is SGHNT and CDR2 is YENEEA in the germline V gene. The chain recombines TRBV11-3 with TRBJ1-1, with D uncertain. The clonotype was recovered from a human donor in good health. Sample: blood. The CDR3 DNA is TGTGCCAGCAGCTTAGAATTGGGTGGAGCTTTCTTT. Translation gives CASSLELGGAFF. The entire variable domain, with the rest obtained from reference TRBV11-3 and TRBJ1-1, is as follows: EAGVVQSPRYKIIEKKQPVAFWCNPISGHNTLYWYLQNLGQGPELLIRYENEEAVDDSQLPKDRFSAERLKGVDSTLKIQPAELGDSAVYLCASSLELGGAFFGQGTRLTVV.